These 32 T cell receptor beta chains originate from one sample sequenced in a study of identical twins (dated by TCRdb to about 2016). Preparation of the library involved 5' RACE. Sequencing instrument: Illumina HiSeq 2000. Clones were called with MiXCR by TCRdb after fastp trimmed the public reads at Q25, and only in-frame beta chains were retained. Rows with one shared CDR3 protein collapse into an entry with the most common genes and DNA. The sample table records about 530,000 distinct CDR3 sequences; roughly 15% of these occur just once. The top ten constitute roughly 0.4% of the sample. The sample was also linked to a second study, of yellow fever vaccine responses in identical twins.

Sequenced: CD4+ T cells sorted from blood. These receptors came from a woman under 30 in good health.

This clonotype was picked up a small number of times. The chain recombines TRBV27 with TRBJ2-1; a possible D gene is TRBD1 (6 bases). The germline gives CDR1 MNHEY, CDR2 SMNVEV (reference sequence). The CDR3 consists of 14 residues. Trimming cost V 8 bases and J 6 bases, with 17 bases left between them. In DNA, the CDR3 is TGTGCCAGCCGGAGCCGGGACACCATCAATGAGCAGTTCTTC. It specifies CASRSRDTINEQFF.

The gene calls are TRBV14 and TRBJ2-3; 9 nucleotides match TRBD2. The CDR3 runs 17 residues. V dropped 6 bases and J dropped 6; count of bases not matched to a gene: 16. CDR1 and CDR2 (germline): SGHDN, FVKESK. DNA of the CDR3: TGTGCCAGCAGGCCTTTCGTCGCGGGAGGGCCGGGCGATACGCAGTATTTT. It yields the protein CASRPFVAGGPGDTQYF.

This clonotype came up once. The rearrangement joins TRBV2 to TRBJ2-5, with D perhaps matching TRBD2 (5 bases). V lost 10 bases and J lost 7, with 22 bases in between. CDR3 size: 14 residues. Germline values: CDR1 SNHLY, CDR2 FYNNEI. The CDR3 sequence is CATRTGSGMVTQYF. CDR3 coding DNA: TGTGCCACCAGAACGGGTTCGGGAATGGTGACCCAGTACTTC.

V gene TRBV6-1 combines with J gene TRBJ2-3, with 12 bases matching TRBD2. The germline V gene encodes CDR1 MNHNS and CDR2 SASEGT. The CDR3 extends over 16 amino acids. Germline trimming cut 5 bases from V and 3 bases from J; bases unmatched to any gene: 6. Here the CDR3 reads CASSPRLAGETDTQYF. In DNA, the CDR3 is TGTGCCAGCAGTCCCCGACTAGCGGGAGAGACAGATACGCAGTATTTT.

This clonotype was counted between two and nine times. The chain uses TRBV25-1 and TRBJ2-2; D might be TRBD2 (6 bases). V was shortened by 4 bases and J by 3 bases, with 12 bases between the two germline ends. The CDR3 runs 15 residues. CDR1 MGHDK and CDR2 SYGVNS come from the germline V gene. CDR3 amino acids: CASSGGDLDTGELFF. For the CDR3, the DNA is TGTGCCAGCAGTGGGGGGGATTTAGACACCGGGGAGCTGTTTTTT.

This clonotype was seen many times. V is TRBV29-1 and J is TRBJ2-5; 11 nucleotides agree with TRBD2. This CDR3 has 17 amino acids. Unmatched junction bases numbered 12, after V lost 4 bases and J lost 2 bases. Germline values: CDR1 SQVTM, CDR2 ANQGSEA. This CDR3 is CSVGSTWGLAVQETQYF. In DNA, the CDR3 is TGCAGCGTTGGCAGCACGTGGGGACTAGCGGTTCAAGAGACCCAGTACTTC.

This clonotype showed up many times. The chain combines TRBV3-1 with TRBJ1-6; the D gene is possibly TRBD1 (5 bases). Germline CDR1 and CDR2: LGHDT and YNNKEL (reference sequence). V dropped 3 bases and J dropped 8 bases, with 11 bases sitting between them. The CDR3 contains 14 residues. Here the CDR3 reads CASSHLARDSPLHF. CDR3 nucleotide sequence: TGTGCCAGCAGCCATTTAGCCAGGGATTCACCCCTCCACTTT. The full variable domain, in which reference TRBV3-1 and TRBJ1-6 provide the parts outside the CDR3, is DTAVSQTPKYLVTQMGNDKSIKCEQNLGHDTMYWYKQDSKKFLKIMFSYNNKELIINETVPNRFSPKSPDKAHLNLHINSLELGDSAVYFCASSHLARDSPLHFGNGTRLTVT.

There are a few counts of this clonotype. V usage is TRBV5-1 and J usage is TRBJ1-3; 9 nucleotides match TRBD1. CDR3 length: 22 amino acids. Looked up from germline, CDR1 is SGHRS and CDR2 is YFSETQ. V gave up 0 bases and J gave up 3 bases; unmatched junction bases: 22. CDR3 DNA sequence: TGCGCCAGCAGCTTGGCTTTAGAGGACAGGGGTATCCTCTCCGCATTTGGAAACACCATATATTTT. This translates into CASSLALEDRGILSAFGNTIYF.

This clonotype was counted ten times or more. DNA of the CDR3: TGTGCCAGCAGTTTAAACCTAGGTCGCTCCGGGGAGCTGTTTTTT. Its translation: CASSLNLGRSGELFF. The rearrangement links TRBV12-3 or TRBV12-4 to TRBJ2-2; the D is unclear. The CDR3 is 15 amino acids. The V and J ends lost 2 bases and 6 bases respectively, with 13 bases between them.

The genes are TRBV5-1 and TRBJ1-1; D possibly corresponds to TRBD1 (5 bases). V lost 1 base and J 3 bases, leaving 10 bases between the germline ends. The CDR3 sequence is 14 residues long. Germline V gene lookup returns CDR1 SGHRS and CDR2 YFSETQ. The CDR3 DNA follows: TGCGCCAGCAGCTTGTCAGTAGGGGACACTGAAGCTTTCTTT. It codes for CASSLSVGDTEAFF.

The genes are TRBV28 and TRBJ1-4; D is possibly TRBD1 (5 bases). V dropped 6 bases and J dropped 2 bases, with 13 bases sitting between them. CDR1 MDHEN and CDR2 SYDVKM come from the germline V gene. The CDR3 length is 15 residues. DNA of the CDR3: TGTGCCAGCAGCCCGGTCGGGGGGACTAATGAAAAACTGTTTTTT. Translation gives CASSPVGGTNEKLFF.

This chain connects TRBV7-9 to TRBJ2-2; D may be TRBD1 (6 bases). The CDR3 is 14 residues long. Between the trimmed V and J ends, which lost 6 bases and 6 bases, there was a span of 14 bases. CDR1 and CDR2 from the germline V gene are SEHNR and FQNEAQ (reference sequence). CDR3: CASRDTPGAGELFF. For the CDR3, the DNA is TGTGCCAGCAGAGACACCCCAGGGGCCGGGGAGCTGTTTTTT.

This clonotype was detected ten times or more. The chain recombines TRBV5-1 with TRBJ2-1; D possibly matches TRBD1 or TRBD2 (5 bases each). Germline CDR1 SGHRS, CDR2 YFSETQ. Trimming removed 3 bases at V and 0 bases at J, with 13 bases between. The CDR3 has 16 residues. The CDR3 bases are TGCGCCAGCAGCTGGGCCTCAGGGAGCTCCTACAATGAGCAGTTCTTC. It is translated as CASSWASGSSYNEQFF.

The CDR3 reads CASSQPVKWGNTGELFF. The CDR3 DNA follows: TGTGCCAGCAGCCAACCCGTGAAGTGGGGAAACACCGGGGAGCTGTTTTTT. V gene TRBV4-2 combines with J gene TRBJ2-2; unclear D gene. The ends were cut back, 2 bases at V and 2 bases at J, with 15 bases in the middle. The CDR3 is made up of 17 amino acids. Germline V gene lookup returns CDR1 LGHNA and CDR2 YNFKEQ.

This clonotype showed up just a few times. The rearrangement uses TRBV7-9 and TRBJ2-3, with D perhaps TRBD2 (5 bases). Per the germline V gene, CDR1 is SEHNR and CDR2 is FQNEAQ (reference sequence). The CDR3 has 16 amino acids. V lost 5 bases and J lost 6, with 21 bases in between. The CDR3 is CASSGFAGLFGDTQYF. The CDR3 DNA reads TGTGCCAGCAGCGGATTTGCGGGTCTCTTCGGGGATACGCAGTATTTT.

The V call is TRBV9, the J call TRBJ2-5; 8 bases are a match to TRBD2. The CDR3 spans 13 residues. J lost 4 bases, V lost 3 bases, and 2 bases had no gene match. From germline, CDR1 is SGDLS and CDR2 YYNGEE. The CDR3 nucleotides read TGTGCCAGCAGCGCCGGGGGGGGAGAGACCCAGTACTTC. As protein: CASSAGGGETQYF. Filled out from reference TRBV9 and TRBJ2-5, the complete variable domain reads DSGVTQTPKHLITATGQRVTLRCSPRSGDLSVYWYQQSLDQGLQFLIQYYNGEERAKGNILERFSAQQFPDLHSELNLSSLELGDSALYFCASSAGGGETQYFGPGTRLLVL.

This clonotype has more than one count but fewer than ten. The rearrangement joins TRBV15 to TRBJ1-1; D gene unclear. This CDR3 contains 15 residues. The germline gives CDR1 LNHNV, CDR2 YYDKDF (reference sequence). The V end lost 0 bases, the J end lost 2 bases, and 10 bases lay between the germline ends. The CDR3 DNA sequence: TGTGCCACCAGCAGAGATTCTGCAGGAAACACTGAAGCTTTCTTT. It specifies CATSRDSAGNTEAFF.

This clonotype came up many times. The rearrangement links TRBV20-1 to TRBJ2-2; 11 bases are a match to TRBD2. The CDR3 has 14 amino acids. The V segment lost 6 bases and the J segment 5 bases; nucleotides outside the gene matches: 5. The germline CDR1 and CDR2 sequences are DFQATT and SNEGSKA (reference sequence). The DNA of the CDR3 is TGCAGTGCGACCGGGACTAGCGGAACCGGGGAGCTGTTTTTT. Translation: CSATGTSGTGELFF.

The genes are TRBV10-3 and TRBJ2-5; D gene uncertain. In germline, CDR1 is ENHRY, CDR2 SYGVKD. The V gene lost 8 bases and the J gene lost 4 bases, with 11 bases spanning the gap. This CDR3 region has 12 residues. CDR3 DNA: TGTGCCATCGGCCAGTCTCGAGAGACCCAGTACTTC. Residues: CAIGQSRETQYF.

The gene calls are TRBV6-5 and TRBJ2-6, with TRBD1 as a possible D gene (6 bases). Germline V gene lookup returns CDR1 MNHEY and CDR2 SVGAGI. Trimming left V 4 bases short and J 4 bases short, with 17 bases between. CDR3 length equals 17 residues. CDR3 loop: CASSSNQLTGGANVLTF. The CDR3, as DNA: TGTGCCAGCAGTTCGAACCAACTAACAGGGGGGGCCAACGTCCTGACTTTC.

The chain is built from TRBV6-7 and TRBJ2-2; 12 nucleotides line up with TRBD2. TRBV6-7 is placed among ORFs of uncertain function. Trimming cost V 2 bases and J 3 bases; bases outside gene matches: 4. The CDR3 sequence is 17 residues long. CDR3 DNA: TGTGCCAGCAGTTACCCGCGGACTAGCGGGGACACCGGGGAGCTGTTTTTT. This encodes CASSYPRTSGDTGELFF.

This chain joins TRBV6-1 and TRBJ1-6; a possible D gene is TRBD1 (6 bases). The germline CDR1 and CDR2 sequences are MNHNS and SASEGT. The CDR3 is 15 residues long. Trimming removed 5 bases from V and 6 bases from J, with 14 bases in between. The CDR3 loop is CASSSSQGLNSPLHF. The DNA for the CDR3 is TGTGCCAGCAGTAGCTCTCAGGGGCTTAATTCACCCCTCCACTTT.

The J gene is TRBJ2-1, the V gene TRBV28; D is uncertain. This CDR3 spans 12 amino acids. The V and J ends lost 2 bases and 10 bases respectively, with 9 bases between them. Germline assignment: CDR1 MDHEN and CDR2 SYDVKM. The CDR3 sequence: CASSLGRREQFF. The CDR3 DNA follows: TGTGCCAGCAGTTTAGGGCGGAGAGAGCAGTTCTTC. Complete variable domain (other parts from reference TRBV28 and TRBJ2-1): DVKVTQSSRYLVKRTGEKVFLECVQDMDHENMFWYRQDPGLGLRLIYFSYDVKMKEKGDIPEGYSVSREKKERFSLILESASTNQTSMYLCASSLGRREQFFGPGTRLTVL.

This clonotype was detected a few times. The chain has TRBV20-1 and TRBJ2-1; 7 bases fit TRBD2. CDR3 length equals 18 residues. Germline V gene sequence: CDR1 DFQATT, CDR2 SNEGSKA (reference sequence). V shed 5 bases and J 1 base; nucleotides not matched to a gene: 17. The CDR3: CSALTFPGTTYSYNEQFF. DNA of the CDR3: TGCAGTGCTCTGACTTTCCCAGGGACTACTTATTCCTACAATGAGCAGTTCTTC.

V gene TRBV7-9 combines with J gene TRBJ2-1; D ambiguous. The germline V and J ends were trimmed by 4 bases and 2 bases, with 12 bases remaining between them. There are 15 residues in the CDR3. Looked up from germline, CDR1 is SEHNR and CDR2 is FQNEAQ (reference sequence). In DNA, the CDR3 is TGTGCCAGCAGCTCAAGCGCACCAACCTACAATGAGCAGTTCTTC. It is translated as CASSSSAPTYNEQFF.

The sample holds a few counts of this clonotype. The genes are TRBV10-3 and TRBJ2-7; D might be TRBD2 (5 bases). This CDR3 has 14 residues. Per germline, CDR1 ENHRY and CDR2 SYGVKD. Trimming left V 8 bases short and J 3 bases short, with 17 bases between. The CDR3 nucleotides read TGTGCCATCGGGGAGCAACCGTTAGGCTACGAGCAGTACTTC. It translates to CAIGEQPLGYEQYF.

The V call is TRBV11-3, the J call TRBJ2-2; 7 bases are a match to TRBD1. The CDR3 length is 21 residues. Germline values: CDR1 SGHNT, CDR2 YENEEA. The junction had 20 bases not matched to a gene; V was cut back by 4 bases and J by 0 bases. The CDR3 reads CASSSGVGTEPQKANTGELFF. The CDR3 region has the DNA TGTGCCAGCAGCTCCGGGGTCGGGACAGAGCCTCAAAAAGCGAACACCGGGGAGCTGTTTTTT.

The V gene is TRBV5-1, the J gene TRBJ1-1; no definite D call. Deletions cut 0 bases from V and 7 bases from J, with 4 bases between. This CDR3 comprises 11 residues. Germline V gene lookup returns CDR1 SGHRS and CDR2 YFSETQ. The CDR3 loop is CASSLDREAFF. The DNA for the CDR3 is TGCGCCAGCAGCTTGGACCGTGAAGCTTTCTTT.

This chain connects TRBV5-1 to TRBJ1-2; 10 bases align to TRBD1. This CDR3 has 15 residues. Looked up from germline, CDR1 is SGHRS and CDR2 is YFSETQ. The V segment lost 0 bases and the J segment 7 bases; nucleotides outside the gene matches: 6. For the CDR3, the DNA is TGCGCCAGCAGCTTGGATGGGACAGGGGTCGGTGGCTACACCTTC. Translated: CASSLDGTGVGGYTF.

This chain connects TRBV3-1 to TRBJ2-5; possible D gene TRBD1, 5 bases. Trimming shortened V by 5 bases and J by 4 bases, and 11 bases separated the two germline ends. This CDR3 contains 13 residues. The germline V gene has CDR1 LGHDT and CDR2 YNNKEL (reference sequence). The CDR3 sequence is CASSTRTRETQYF. CDR3 bases: TGTGCCAGCAGCACTCGGACAAGAGAGACCCAGTACTTC.

This sequence joins TRBV6-1 and TRBJ2-1; D is uncertain. In germline, CDR1 is MNHNS, CDR2 SASEGT. The ends were cut back, 2 bases at V and 4 bases at J, with 18 bases in the middle. The CDR3 totals 17 residues. The CDR3 DNA reads as TGTGCCAGCAGTGAAACCCTACGGAGAGCCGGGTACAATGAGCAGTTCTTC. Translated, it gives CASSETLRRAGYNEQFF.

This clonotype has just a few counts. The chain uses TRBV5-1 and TRBJ1-6; possibly TRBD1 for D (5 bases). Between the trimmed V and J ends, which lost 3 bases and 6 bases, there was a span of 7 bases. The CDR3 totals 13 residues. Germline values: CDR1 SGHRS, CDR2 YFSETQ. The CDR3 is CASSSTVNSPLHF. The CDR3 DNA reads TGCGCCAGCAGCTCGACAGTTAATTCACCCCTCCACTTT. Combining the CDR3 with reference TRBV5-1 and TRBJ1-6 gives the whole variable domain KAGVTQTPRYLIKTRGQQVTLSCSPISGHRSVSWYQQTPGQGLQFLFEYFSETQRNKGNFPGRFSGRQFSNSRSEMNVSTLELGDSALYLCASSSTVNSPLHFGNGTRLTVT.